This T cell receptor beta chain emerged from a study of OX40 agonist ivuxolimab in advanced cancers. This clone appeared once. This CDR3 has 15 amino acids. V shed 5 bases, J shed 2 bases, and the junction held 5 bases outside the gene matches. Germline V CDR1 and CDR2: SSHAT, FNYEAQ (reference sequence). Profiled with immunoSEQ multiplex PCR; TCRdb holds only in-frame clones, not every one. Of 80,000 or so clones listed, approximately 89% were seen once; the top ten hold roughly 2.2%. The sample consisted of CD4+ or CD8+ T cells sorted from blood, taken in a trial of the OX40 agonist ivuxolimab. The sequence was obtained from an adult with an advanced solid tumor such as melanoma, head and neck, liver or kidney cancer. V and J are TRBV7-7 and TRBJ2-3, with 9 bases identical to TRBD2. CDR3 DNA: TGTGCCAGCAGCGGTTCTAGCGGGGCCACAGATACGCAGTATTTT. It encodes CASSGSSGATDTQYF.